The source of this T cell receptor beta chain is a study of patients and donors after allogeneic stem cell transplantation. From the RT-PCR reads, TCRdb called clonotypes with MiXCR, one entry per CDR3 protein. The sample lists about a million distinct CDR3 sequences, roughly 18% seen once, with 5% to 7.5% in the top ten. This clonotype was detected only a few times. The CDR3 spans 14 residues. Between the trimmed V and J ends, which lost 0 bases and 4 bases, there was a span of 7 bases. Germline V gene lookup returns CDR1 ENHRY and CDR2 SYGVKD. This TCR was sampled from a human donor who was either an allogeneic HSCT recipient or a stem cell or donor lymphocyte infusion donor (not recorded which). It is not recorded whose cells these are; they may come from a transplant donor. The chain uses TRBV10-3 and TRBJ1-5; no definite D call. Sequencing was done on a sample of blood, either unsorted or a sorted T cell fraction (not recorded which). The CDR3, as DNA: TGTGCCATCAGTGAGTCGTGGGTAAATCAGCCCCAGCATTTT. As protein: CAISESWVNQPQHF.